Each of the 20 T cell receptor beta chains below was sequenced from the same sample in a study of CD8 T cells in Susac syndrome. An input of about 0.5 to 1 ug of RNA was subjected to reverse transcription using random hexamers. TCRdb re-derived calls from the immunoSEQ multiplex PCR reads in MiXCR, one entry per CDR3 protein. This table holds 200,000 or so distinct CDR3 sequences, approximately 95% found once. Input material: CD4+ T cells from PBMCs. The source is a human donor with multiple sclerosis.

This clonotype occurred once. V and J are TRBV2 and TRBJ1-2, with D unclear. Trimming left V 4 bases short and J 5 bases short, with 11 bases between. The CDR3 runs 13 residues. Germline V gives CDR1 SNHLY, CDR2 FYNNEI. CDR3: CASSVVVSYGYTF. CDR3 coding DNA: TGTGCCAGCAGTGTGGTTGTGAGTTATGGCTACACCTTC. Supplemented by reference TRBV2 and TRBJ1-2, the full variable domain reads EPEVTQTPSHQVTQMGQEVILRCVPISNHLYFYWYRQILGQKVEFLVSFYNNEISEKSEIFDDQFSVERPDGSNFTLKIRSTKLEDSAMYFCASSVVVSYGYTFGSGTRLTVV.

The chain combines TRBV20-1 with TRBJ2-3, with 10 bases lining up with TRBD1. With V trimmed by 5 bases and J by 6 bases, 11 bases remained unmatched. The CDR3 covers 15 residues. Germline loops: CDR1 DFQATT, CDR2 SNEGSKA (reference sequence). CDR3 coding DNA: TGCAGTGCTGTCCGGGACAGGGGTCTGGCGGATACGCAGTATTTT. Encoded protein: CSAVRDRGLADTQYF.

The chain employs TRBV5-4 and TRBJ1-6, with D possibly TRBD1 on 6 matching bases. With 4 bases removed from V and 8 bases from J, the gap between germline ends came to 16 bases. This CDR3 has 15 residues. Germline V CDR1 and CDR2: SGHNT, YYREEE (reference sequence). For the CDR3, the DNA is TGTGCCAGCAGCAAGGACGGCAAGGGGGATTCACCCCTCCACTTT. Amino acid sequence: CASSKDGKGDSPLHF.

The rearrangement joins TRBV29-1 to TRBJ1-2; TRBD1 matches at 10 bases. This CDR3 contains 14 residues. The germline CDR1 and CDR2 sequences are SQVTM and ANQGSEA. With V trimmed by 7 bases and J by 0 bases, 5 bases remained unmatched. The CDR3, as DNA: TGCAGCGCTACGGGACAGGGGTCTAACTATGGCTACACCTTC. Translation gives CSATGQGSNYGYTF.

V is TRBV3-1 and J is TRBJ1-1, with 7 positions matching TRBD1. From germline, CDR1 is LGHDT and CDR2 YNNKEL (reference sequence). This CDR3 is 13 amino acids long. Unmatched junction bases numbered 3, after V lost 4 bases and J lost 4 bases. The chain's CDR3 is CASSPTGFTEAFF. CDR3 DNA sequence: TGTGCCAGCAGCCCGACAGGGTTCACTGAAGCTTTCTTT. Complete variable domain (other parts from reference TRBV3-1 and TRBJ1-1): DTAVSQTPKYLVTQMGNDKSIKCEQNLGHDTMYWYKQDSKKFLKIMFSYNNKELIINETVPNRFSPKSPDKAHLNLHINSLELGDSAVYFCASSPTGFTEAFFGQGTRLTVV.

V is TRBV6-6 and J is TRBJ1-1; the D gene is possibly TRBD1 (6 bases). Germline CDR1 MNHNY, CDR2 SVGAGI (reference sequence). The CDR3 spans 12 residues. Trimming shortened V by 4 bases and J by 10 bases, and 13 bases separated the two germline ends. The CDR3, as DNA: TGTGCCAGCAGTTCCCCGGGACAAAGAGCTTTCTTT. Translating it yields CASSSPGQRAFF.

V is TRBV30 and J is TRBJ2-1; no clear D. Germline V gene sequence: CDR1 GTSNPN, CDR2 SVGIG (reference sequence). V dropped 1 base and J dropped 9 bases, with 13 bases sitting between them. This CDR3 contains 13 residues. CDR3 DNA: TGTGCCTGGAGTGATATGCCGTCTGGTGAGCAGTTCTTC. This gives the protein CAWSDMPSGEQFF.

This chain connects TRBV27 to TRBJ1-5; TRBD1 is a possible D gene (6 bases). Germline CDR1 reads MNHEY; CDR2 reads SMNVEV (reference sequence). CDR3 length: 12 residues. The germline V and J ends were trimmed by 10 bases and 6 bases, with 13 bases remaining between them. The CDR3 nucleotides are TGTGCCAACCTTAAAGGGGGTCAGCCCCAGCATTTT. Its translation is CANLKGGQPQHF.

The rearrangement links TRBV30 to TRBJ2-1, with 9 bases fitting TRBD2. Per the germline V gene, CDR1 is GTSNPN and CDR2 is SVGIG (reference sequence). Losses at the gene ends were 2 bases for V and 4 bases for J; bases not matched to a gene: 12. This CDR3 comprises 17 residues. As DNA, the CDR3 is TGTGCCTGGAGTCTTGGTAGCGGGGGCCCTACGTACAATGAGCAGTTCTTC. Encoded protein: CAWSLGSGGPTYNEQFF.

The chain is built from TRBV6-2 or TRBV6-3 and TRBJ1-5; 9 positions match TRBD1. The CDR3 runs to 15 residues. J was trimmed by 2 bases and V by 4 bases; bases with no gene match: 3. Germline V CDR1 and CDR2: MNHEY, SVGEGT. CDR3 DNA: TGTGCCAGCAGTTCGAGGACAGGGGGCAATCAGCCCCAGCATTTT. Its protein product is CASSSRTGGNQPQHF.

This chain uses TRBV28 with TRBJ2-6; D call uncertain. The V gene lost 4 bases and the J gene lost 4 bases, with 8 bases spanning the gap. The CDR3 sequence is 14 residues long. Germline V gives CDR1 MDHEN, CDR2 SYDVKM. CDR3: CASSSSLGANVLTF. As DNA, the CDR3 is TGTGCCAGCAGTTCCTCCCTCGGGGCCAACGTCCTGACTTTC. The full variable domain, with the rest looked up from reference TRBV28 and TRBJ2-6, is DVKVTQSSRYLVKRTGEKVFLECVQDMDHENMFWYRQDPGLGLRLIYFSYDVKMKEKGDIPEGYSVSREKKERFSLILESASTNQTSMYLCASSSSLGANVLTFGAGSRLTVL.

The CDR3 bases are TGCGCCAGCATTGGCGGGGTGGACACCGGGGAGCTGTTTTTT. Amino acid sequence: CASIGGVDTGELFF. The genes are TRBV5-1 and TRBJ2-2; the D gene is possibly TRBD2 (6 bases). The germline gives CDR1 SGHRS, CDR2 YFSETQ. V lost 6 bases, J lost 3 bases, and 12 bases lay in between. This CDR3 is built from 14 residues. Full variable domain (outside the CDR3, taken from reference TRBV5-1 and TRBJ2-2): KAGVTQTPRYLIKTRGQQVTLSCSPISGHRSVSWYQQTPGQGLQFLFEYFSETQRNKGNFPGRFSGRQFSNSRSEMNVSTLELGDSALYLCASIGGVDTGELFFGEGSRLTVL.

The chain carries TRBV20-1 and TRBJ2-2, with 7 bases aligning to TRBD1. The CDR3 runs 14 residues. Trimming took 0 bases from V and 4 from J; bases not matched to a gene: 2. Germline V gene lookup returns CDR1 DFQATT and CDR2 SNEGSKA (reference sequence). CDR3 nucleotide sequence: TGCAGTGCTAGAGAGCCAGGGGGCACCGGGGAGCTGTTTTTT. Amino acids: CSAREPGGTGELFF.

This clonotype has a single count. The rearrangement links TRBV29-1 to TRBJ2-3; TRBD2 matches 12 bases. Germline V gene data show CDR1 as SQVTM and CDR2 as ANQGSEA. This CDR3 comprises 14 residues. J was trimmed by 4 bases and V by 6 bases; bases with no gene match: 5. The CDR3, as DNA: TGCAGCGTCGCGACTAGCGGGGGTTCAGATACGCAGTATTTT. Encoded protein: CSVATSGGSDTQYF.

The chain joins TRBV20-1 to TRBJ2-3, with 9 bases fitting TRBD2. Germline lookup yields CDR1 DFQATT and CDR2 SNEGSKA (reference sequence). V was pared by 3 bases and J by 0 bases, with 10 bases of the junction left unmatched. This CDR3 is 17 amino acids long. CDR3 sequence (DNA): TGCAGTGCTAGCATAGCGGGGGCCGGGCCTAGCACAGATACGCAGTATTTT. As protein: CSASIAGAGPSTDTQYF.

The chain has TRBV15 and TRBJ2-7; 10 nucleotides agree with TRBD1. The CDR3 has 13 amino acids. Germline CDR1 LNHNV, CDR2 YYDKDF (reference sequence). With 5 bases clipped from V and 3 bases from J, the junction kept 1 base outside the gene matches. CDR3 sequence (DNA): TGTGCCACCAGCCGGGACAGGGGCTACGAGCAGTACTTC. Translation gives CATSRDRGYEQYF.

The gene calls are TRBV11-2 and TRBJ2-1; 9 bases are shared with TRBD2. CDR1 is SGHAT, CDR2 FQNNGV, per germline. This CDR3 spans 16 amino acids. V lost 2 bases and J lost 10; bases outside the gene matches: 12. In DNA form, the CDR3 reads TGTGCCAGCAGCTTACATATAGGCGGGGGGGGCACGGAGCAGTTCTTC. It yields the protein CASSLHIGGGGTEQFF.

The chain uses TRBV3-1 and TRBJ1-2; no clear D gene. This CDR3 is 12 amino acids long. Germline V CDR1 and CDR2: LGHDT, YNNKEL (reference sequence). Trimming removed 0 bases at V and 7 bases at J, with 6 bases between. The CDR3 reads CASSQDEVGYTF. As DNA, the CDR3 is TGTGCCAGCAGCCAAGATGAGGTTGGCTACACCTTC.

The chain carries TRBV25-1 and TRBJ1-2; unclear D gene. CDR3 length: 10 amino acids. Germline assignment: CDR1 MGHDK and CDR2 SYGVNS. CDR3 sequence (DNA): TGTGCGACGGAAGAGTATGGCTACACCTTC. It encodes CATEEYGYTF.

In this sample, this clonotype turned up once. CDR3: CSVTPWTSGGPGGETQYF. CDR3 in DNA: TGCAGCGTTACCCCCTGGACTAGCGGGGGGCCCGGCGGGGAGACCCAGTACTTC. V is TRBV29-1 and J is TRBJ2-5; 14 bases align to TRBD2. V lost 5 bases to trimming and J lost 5 bases; unmatched junction nucleotides: 16. The V gene's germline CDR1 is SQVTM and CDR2 ANQGSEA. This CDR3 is built from 18 residues.